This TCR beta chain originates from a study of blood T cells in healthy people across ages. The CDR3 is 18 amino acids. The germline CDR1 and CDR2 sequences are SGHRS and YFSETQ. A second PCR of 7 to 11 cycles used a sample-barcoded 5' primer and a J-beta primer mix. TCRdb processed the 5' RACE reads anew with MiXCR; each CDR3 protein has one entry. The sample carries around 1,500,000 distinct CDR3 sequences, about 40% recorded once. The sample was blood. V usage is TRBV5-1 and J usage is TRBJ2-1, with 7 bases aligning to TRBD2. Near its end, the DNA agrees better with TRBJ2-7, so the J call may be wrong. This TCR was sampled from a woman aged 18-30 years in good health. Written as DNA, the CDR3 is TGCGCCAGCAACCCAAAAAGTAGGGCGGGAGAGGCCTACAATGAGCAGTACTTC. The encoded protein is CASNPKSRAGEAYNEQYF.